Here is one TCR beta chain with its context. Trimming pared 3 bases from V and 4 bases from J, leaving 12 bases between. The length of the CDR3 is 14 residues. Germline V CDR1 and CDR2: LGHDT, YNNKEL (reference sequence). The data originate from a study of blood T cell repertoires in COVID-19. Study summary: The samples span acute and convalescent COVID-19 from the United States, Italy and Spain. From T cells, B-cell-depleted T cells, or PBMCs came the material, which was cDNA or gDNA.

In the authors' workflow: It was from reference gene primer amplification that nucleated cell counts were estimated. The repertoire was sequenced with immunoSEQ multiplex PCR; TCRdb's copy has only in-frame clones and lacks some. Clone size and V and J calls were adopted from that table, with D and trimming inferred from the DNA. The repertoire includes about 120,000 clones, about 88% of them detected once, and roughly 1.2% sits in the top ten. This clonotype was obtained from a woman at least 80 years old with acute or convalescent COVID-19. The chain recombines TRBV3-1 (or the pseudogene TRBV3-2) with TRBJ2-5; D is possibly TRBD2 (6 bases). The sequenced sample was peripheral blood. CDR3 sequence (DNA): TGTGCCAGCAGCCAGGGGACTCGGGGAGAGACCCAGTACTTC. As protein: CASSQGTRGETQYF.